This is a list of T cell receptor beta chains from one sample in a study of blood T cells in healthy people across ages. TCRdb reprocessed the 5' RACE reads with MiXCR, giving one entry per CDR3 protein. The table shows approximately 690,000 distinct CDR3 sequences, with under 65% occurring only once. Sequencing was performed on blood. The receptors originated from a man aged 55-75 years in good health. Each CDR3 is given with its conserved first and last residue. The order of the fields is clone size, V gene, D gene, J gene, CDR3 DNA, CDR3 protein. The D gene is left open where the match is weak. Rows give clone size only sometimes, using once, few, many, or a class for an expanded clone.

>few|TRBV5-5|NA|TRBJ2-1
TGTGCCAGCAGCGAGCAGCGCGATCCCTTATACAATGAGCAGTTCTTC
CASSEQRDPLYNEQFF
>NA|TRBV9|TRBD2|TRBJ2-1
TGTGCCAGCAGCAGGGGGCTAGCGGGGTTAAATGAGCAGTTCTTC
CASSRGLAGLNEQFF
>few|TRBV29-1|NA|TRBJ2-1
TGCAGCGTTGAAGAAGCGGAGAGCTCCTACAATGAGCAGTTCTTC
CSVEEAESSYNEQFF
>NA|TRBV7-2|NA|TRBJ2-1
TGTGCCAGCAGCTTAGTGGTAGCAAGAGAGCAGTTCTTC
CASSLVVAREQFF
>NA|TRBV7-9|NA|TRBJ1-2
TGTGCCAGCGATAGAGGTGGGGGAGCTAACTATGGCTACACCTTC
CASDRGGGANYGYTF
>NA|TRBV12-3/TRBV12-4|TRBD2|TRBJ2-1
TGTGCCAGCAGATTCACGGGACTAGCGGGATCGGGCAATGAGCAGTTCTTC
CASRFTGLAGSGNEQFF
>NA|TRBV20-1|NA|TRBJ1-2
TGCAGTGCTCCAACCCAAACCACGAATAGGGATGGCTACACCTTC
CSAPTQTTNRDGYTF
>NA|TRBV4-1|NA|TRBJ1-2
TGCGCCAGCAGCCAAGATCGTGTCCAGGGTGGAGGCTACACCTTC
CASSQDRVQGGGYTF
>NA|TRBV7-2|TRBD2|TRBJ2-5
TGTGCCAGCAGCCAGACTAGCTCGGGGGAGACCCAGTACTTC
CASSQTSSGETQYF
>NA|TRBV11-2|NA|TRBJ2-7
TGTGCCAGCAGCTTCTTGACAGGCAACAATGAGCAGTACTTC
CASSFLTGNNEQYF
>once|TRBV9|TRBD2|TRBJ2-7
TGTGCCAGCAGCGTAGCGGGGACTAGCGGCAATGAGCAGTACTTC
CASSVAGTSGNEQYF
>NA|TRBV5-1|NA|TRBJ2-1
TGCGCCAGCAGCTTGGGGAACCCCCTACTATACAATGAGCAGTTCTTC
CASSLGNPLLYNEQFF
>few|TRBV9|NA|TRBJ1-2
TGTGCCAGCAGCGTAGGTGGGCAGGCGAACTATGGCTACACCTTC
CASSVGGQANYGYTF
>few|TRBV5-1|NA|TRBJ2-1
TGCGCCAGCAGCTTGGAGAATCATGAGCAGTTCTTC
CASSLENHEQFF
>NA|TRBV24-1|NA|TRBJ2-2
TGTGCCACCGCGGGTCCACTGAACACCGGGGAGCTGTTTTTT
CATAGPLNTGELFF
>NA|TRBV5-1|NA|TRBJ2-5
TGCGCCAGCAGCCCCACCCAGGGGACTCTGAATGAGCAGTACTTC
CASSPTQGTLNEQYF
>NA|TRBV10-3|NA|TRBJ2-7
TGTGCCATCAGTGAGGAGGATCCCTACGAGCAGTACTTC
CAISEEDPYEQYF
>NA|TRBV7-6|NA|TRBJ2-1
TGTGCCAGCAGCTTGGACACCGGTGGGAATGAGCAGTTCTTC
CASSLDTGGNEQFF
>NA|TRBV6-2/TRBV6-3|TRBD1|TRBJ1-5
TGTGCCAGCAGAGGACAGGGGGCCCGCCCCCAGCATTTT
CASRGQGARPQHF
>NA|TRBV9|NA|TRBJ2-3
TGTGCCAGCAGCCTTGGAGGTTGGTCAGATACGCAGTATTTT
CASSLGGWSDTQYF
>NA|TRBV5-6|TRBD1|TRBJ1-4
TGTGCCAGCAGCCAGGACAGGGCGGGTGAAAAACTGTTTTTT
CASSQDRAGEKLFF
>few|TRBV7-2|TRBD2|TRBJ2-3
TGTGCCAGCAGCTTTCAAATTTGGCGGGGGGGCACAGATACGCAGTATTTT
CASSFQIWRGGTDTQYF
>few|TRBV5-5|TRBD2|TRBJ2-5
TGTGCCAGCAGCTTACTAGCGTTCTCAGAGACCCAGTACTTC
CASSLLAFSETQYF
>NA|TRBV12-3/TRBV12-4|TRBD1|TRBJ1-2
TGTGCCAGCAGTTTCGGCAGGGGGCGATCCTATGGCTACACCTTC
CASSFGRGRSYGYTF
>NA|TRBV20-1|TRBD2|TRBJ2-5
TGCAGTACTAGCAAACTAGCGGGGGGGCCGGGGGAGACCCAGTACTTC
CSTSKLAGGPGETQYF
>NA|TRBV5-1|NA|TRBJ2-3
TGCGCCAGCAGCTCCGCGGCCTTCTCGACAGATACGCAGTATTTT
CASSSAAFSTDTQYF
>few|TRBV10-3|NA|TRBJ1-1
TGTGCCATCAGTAGGCTCCAGGGGTCCCAAATGAACACTGAAGCTTTCTTT
CAISRLQGSQMNTEAFF
>NA|TRBV5-1|NA|TRBJ2-5
TGCGCCAGCAGCTTGTGGGACCCCCAAGAGACCCAGTACTTC
CASSLWDPQETQYF
>few|TRBV3-1|TRBD2|TRBJ2-3
TGTGCCAGCAGCCTCGCGGGAGGTGGGGGCACAGATACGCAGTATTTT
CASSLAGGGGTDTQYF
>NA|TRBV7-6|TRBD2|TRBJ2-2
TGTGCCAGCAGCTTAGGTACAGCGGGGTACACCGGGGAGCTGTTTTTT
CASSLGTAGYTGELFF
>NA|TRBV20-1|TRBD2|TRBJ2-2
TGCAGTGCTAGGATGTCTCATATGGGTAGCGGGTTTGCGAACACCGGGGAGCTGTTTTTT
CSARMSHMGSGFANTGELFF
>NA|TRBV9|NA|TRBJ1-2
TGTGCCAGCAGCGTATCTGTAGGGGGAGACTATGGCTACACCTTC
CASSVSVGGDYGYTF
>NA|TRBV7-6|NA|TRBJ2-7
TGTGCCAGCACCGCCACAGGGTTCGACGAGCAGTACTTC
CASTATGFDEQYF
>NA|TRBV14|TRBD2|TRBJ2-7
TGTGCCAGCAGCCTCCTCCCGGGGGGTCCCTACGAGCAGTACTTC
CASSLLPGGPYEQYF
>few|TRBV4-1|NA|TRBJ1-2
TGCGCCAGCAGCCAAGATCGAGGCACATACTATGGCTACACCTTC
CASSQDRGTYYGYTF
>NA|TRBV4-2|NA|TRBJ2-5
TGTGCCAGCAGCCAAGGCCGTCGGACGGGAGAGACCCAGTACTTC
CASSQGRRTGETQYF
>once|TRBV12-3/TRBV12-4|TRBD2|TRBJ2-1
TGTGCCAGCAGTCCAGGACTAGCGGGGGGGGTGCAGTTCTTC
CASSPGLAGGVQFF
>NA|TRBV20-1|NA|TRBJ2-1
TGCAGTGCTAGAGAGGGGCGGGACCCCTACAATGAGCAGTTCTTC
CSAREGRDPYNEQFF
>few|TRBV20-1|NA|TRBJ2-1
TGTAGTGCGGGCCGTGTGGGGCCCTACAATGAGCAGTTCTTC
CSAGRVGPYNEQFF
>NA|TRBV18|TRBD1|TRBJ2-5
TGTGCCAGCTCACCGCCGGGACAGGGGCAAGAGACCCAGTACTTC
CASSPPGQGQETQYF
>NA|TRBV4-1|TRBD2|TRBJ2-5
TGCGCCAGCAGCCGAGCCAGGACTAGCGGGCAAGAGACCCAGTACTTC
CASSRARTSGQETQYF
>NA|TRBV18|NA|TRBJ1-1
TGTGCCAGCTCACCGGACTACACTGAAGCTTTCTTT
CASSPDYTEAFF
>few|TRBV25-1|TRBD2|TRBJ2-5
TGTGCCAGCAGCGGTAGCGGGGGGCCGCAGACCCAGTACTTC
CASSGSGGPQTQYF
>NA|TRBV9|TRBD2|TRBJ2-1
TGTGCCAGCAGCCTCCGTAGTGGGAGGGATGAGCAGTTCTTC
CASSLRSGRDEQFF
>NA|TRBV7-2|TRBD1|TRBJ2-2
TGTGCCAGCAGCCATGGAGGACAGGGGGCGACCGGGGAGCTGTTTTTT
CASSHGGQGATGELFF
>NA|TRBV11-2|NA|TRBJ2-2
TGTGCCAGCAGCTTAGGCAGGAGCACCGGGGAGCTGTTTTTT
CASSLGRSTGELFF
>NA|TRBV24-1|NA|TRBJ2-1
TGTGCCACCAGTGGGGATACCCAGGGCACTGAGCAGTTCTTC
CATSGDTQGTEQFF
>NA|TRBV7-2|TRBD1|TRBJ1-5
TGTGCCAGCAGCTTTAGTGCCAGGGGGGCACAGCCCCAGCATTTT
CASSFSARGAQPQHF
>NA|TRBV6-1|NA|TRBJ2-5
TGTGCCAGCAGACCCGGACGATACCAAGAGACCCAGTACTTC
CASRPGRYQETQYF
>NA|TRBV28|NA|TRBJ1-2
TGTGCCAGCAGTTCCGGGGGGGCGTATGGCTACACCTTC
CASSSGGAYGYTF
>few|TRBV6-5|TRBD2|TRBJ2-7
TGTGCCAGCAGACTAGCGGGGGAGTACGGGTACGAGCAGTACTTC
CASRLAGEYGYEQYF
>NA|TRBV29-1|NA|TRBJ2-3
TGCAGCGCAACGACGGGGGGCCGAGATACGCAGTATTTT
CSATTGGRDTQYF
>NA|TRBV15|NA|TRBJ1-4
TGTGCCACCAGCAGGGTTTGGGGTGAAAAACTGTTTTTT
CATSRVWGEKLFF